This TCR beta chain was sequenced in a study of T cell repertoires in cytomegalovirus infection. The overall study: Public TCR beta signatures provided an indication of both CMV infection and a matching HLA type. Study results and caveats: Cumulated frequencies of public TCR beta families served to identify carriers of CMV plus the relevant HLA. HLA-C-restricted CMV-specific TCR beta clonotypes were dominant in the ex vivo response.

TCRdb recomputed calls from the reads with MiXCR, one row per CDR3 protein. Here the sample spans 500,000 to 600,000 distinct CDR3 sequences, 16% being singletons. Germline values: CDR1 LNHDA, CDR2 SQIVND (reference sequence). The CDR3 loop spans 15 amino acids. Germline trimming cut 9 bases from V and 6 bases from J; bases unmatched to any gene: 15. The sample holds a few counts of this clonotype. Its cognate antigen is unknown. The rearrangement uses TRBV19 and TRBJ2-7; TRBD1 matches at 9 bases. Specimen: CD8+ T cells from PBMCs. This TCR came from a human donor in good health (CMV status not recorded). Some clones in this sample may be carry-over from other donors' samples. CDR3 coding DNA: TGTGCCAGCAGCGAAGCGGGACAGGGTGGGCTCGAGCAGTACTTC. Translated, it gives CASSEAGQGGLEQYF. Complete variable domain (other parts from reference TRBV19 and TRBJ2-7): DGGITQSPKYLFRKEGQNVTLSCEQNLNHDAMYWYRQDPGQGLRLIYYSQIVNDFQKGDIAEGYSVSREKKESFPLTVTSAQKNPTAFYLCASSEAGQGGLEQYFGPGTRLTVT.